These 19 T cell receptor beta chains were sequenced from one sample in a study of cytomegalovirus exposure and HLA in healthy donors. Primers included in the PCR were 60 Vbeta and 13 Jbeta primers. Generated by immunoSEQ multiplex PCR, the TCRdb table keeps only in-frame clones and is missing some. The sample contains about 240,000 clones, around 83% of which appear only once. The sample consisted of PBMCs. The receptor source for this set is a girl between 2 and 10 years old in good health and CMV-seronegative.

The chain links TRBV7-3 to TRBJ2-1; 13 bases map to TRBD2. The CDR3 loop spans 15 amino acids. Trimming took 5 bases from V and 9 from J; bases not matched to a gene: 7. CDR1 is SGHTA and CDR2 is FQGTGA in the germline V gene. CDR3 coding DNA: TGTGCCAGCAGCCTACTAGCGGGGGGGCCGGGTGAGCAGTTCTTC. This codes for CASSLLAGGPGEQFF.

This clone was picked up a small number of times. V and J are TRBV27 and TRBJ2-1; 9 bases are a match to TRBD2. V dropped 6 bases and J dropped 0; count of bases not matched to a gene: 6. Looked up from germline, CDR1 is MNHEY and CDR2 is SMNVEV (reference sequence). This CDR3 has 16 residues. The CDR3 coding sequence is TGTGCCAGCAGCGGCCAAGCGGGAGGCTCCTACAATGAGCAGTTCTTC. Protein product: CASSGQAGGSYNEQFF.

This clone was picked up a small number of times. The chain employs TRBV7-9 and TRBJ2-3; TRBD1 aligns across 7 bases. CDR3 size: 15 residues. In germline, CDR1 is SEHNR, CDR2 FQNEAQ (reference sequence). The ends lost 3 bases at V and 3 bases at J; junction bases unmatched: 6. The DNA of the CDR3 is TGTGCCAGCAGCTTCGGGACAGTTGGAACAGATACGCAGTATTTT. The encoded protein is CASSFGTVGTDTQYF.

The rearrangement joins TRBV5-1 to TRBJ2-2; TRBD2 matches at 14 bases. V shed 4 bases and J 5 bases; nucleotides not matched to a gene: 7. Germline-derived CDR1 and CDR2 are SGHRS and YFSETQ. This CDR3 is built from 17 residues. The CDR3 reads CASSPGTSGGKTGELFF. The CDR3 DNA reads TGCGCCAGCAGCCCAGGGACTAGCGGGGGAAAAACCGGGGAGCTGTTTTTT.

The CDR3 protein is CASSLAMWSGASHEQYF. The CDR3 DNA sequence: TGTGCCAGCAGCTTAGCTATGTGGAGCGGGGCCTCTCACGAGCAGTACTTC. This chain joins TRBV11-1 and TRBJ2-7; TRBD2 matches at 7 bases. The CDR3 has 17 amino acids. J was trimmed by 5 bases and V by 0 bases; bases with no gene match: 13. The V gene's germline CDR1 is SGHAT and CDR2 FQDESV (reference sequence).

V gene TRBV5-1 combines with J gene TRBJ2-5, with TRBD1 identical over 8 bases. CDR1 is SGHRS and CDR2 is YFSETQ in the germline V gene. Germline trimming cut 4 bases from V and 1 base from J; bases unmatched to any gene: 6. The CDR3 loop spans 15 amino acids. The CDR3 region is CASSHTGQAQETQYF. Written as DNA, the CDR3 is TGCGCCAGCAGCCATACGGGACAGGCCCAAGAGACCCAGTACTTC.

V and J are TRBV29-1 and TRBJ2-3; 9 positions agree with TRBD2. CDR3 length: 14 amino acids. Germline V gene data show CDR1 as SQVTM and CDR2 as ANQGSEA. The J segment lost 3 bases and the V segment lost 4 bases, leaving 5 bases of the junction unmatched. CDR3 amino acids: CSVVRSGRTDTQYF. The CDR3 region has the DNA TGCAGCGTTGTTCGCAGCGGGAGGACAGATACGCAGTATTTT.

This rearrangement joins TRBV7-6 to TRBJ2-7; D may be TRBD1 (6 bases). The CDR3 runs 16 residues. Trimming cost V 1 base and J 7 bases, with 20 bases left between them. Looked up from germline, CDR1 is SGHVS and CDR2 is FNYEAQ. The CDR3 spells CASSLDTGWGTGEQYF. As DNA, the CDR3 is TGTGCCAGCAGCTTAGATACAGGGTGGGGTACGGGAGAGCAGTACTTC.

DNA for the CDR3: TGTGCCAGCGGGGGGCTAGCGGGGGGGCATGAGACCCAGTACTTC. Protein: CASGGLAGGHETQYF. V usage is TRBV28 and J usage is TRBJ2-5; 12 nucleotides agree with TRBD2. This CDR3 spans 15 amino acids. After removal of 8 bases from V and 5 bases from J, the junction contained 9 bases not matched to a gene. CDR1 and CDR2 from the germline V gene are MDHEN and SYDVKM.

As for this clone: Germline and junction disagree at one end, which may indicate a read error. At the DNA level, this CDR3 is encoded by other sequences in the same sample as well. This rearrangement joins TRBV19 to TRBJ1-2; 7 bases are shared with TRBD1. This CDR3 has 15 amino acids. Per the germline V gene, CDR1 is LNHDA and CDR2 is SQIVND (reference sequence). As DNA, the CDR3 is TGTGCCAGTAGTAACCCGACCACAGGGGTGCGCGGCTACACCTTT. Its translation is CASSNPTTGVRGYTF.

The rearrangement joins TRBV6-6 to TRBJ2-7; D is undetermined. Germline V lookup: CDR1 MNHNY, CDR2 SVGAGI (reference sequence). The CDR3 contains 14 residues. Trimming left V 6 bases short and J 0 bases short, with 12 bases between. The CDR3: CASSNPGGSYEQYF. DNA for the CDR3: TGTGCCAGCAGCAACCCCGGTGGCTCCTACGAGCAGTACTTC.

The chain recombines TRBV10-3 with TRBJ2-7, with D maybe TRBD2 (6 bases). The CDR3 consists of 13 residues. From germline, CDR1 is ENHRY and CDR2 SYGVKD. V was shortened by 8 bases and J by 3 bases, with 14 bases between the two germline ends. The CDR3 DNA reads as TGTGCCATCGGCGGACTATCTGGCTACGAGCAGTACTTC. It yields the protein CAIGGLSGYEQYF.

The chain is built from TRBV6-5 and TRBJ1-3; 8 bases match TRBD1. Per the germline V gene, CDR1 is MNHEY and CDR2 is SVGAGI. The V gene end was trimmed by 2 bases and the J gene end by 3 bases; junction bases not matched to a gene: 3. The CDR3 extends over 15 amino acids. The CDR3 DNA is TGTGCCAGCAGTTACGGACAGGGCCGTGGAAACACCATATATTTT. This codes for CASSYGQGRGNTIYF.

V is TRBV6-5 and J is TRBJ1-5; D is perhaps TRBD1 (5 bases). Deletions cut 10 bases from V and 2 bases from J, with 18 bases between. The germline CDR1 and CDR2 sequences are MNHEY and SVGAGI. The CDR3 covers 15 residues. The CDR3 protein is CATTSLGGGNQPQHF. In DNA, the CDR3 is TGTGCCACCACGAGCCTTGGGGGGGGCAATCAGCCCCAGCATTTT.

The V and J genes are TRBV2 and TRBJ1-2; 7 bases line up with TRBD1. The J segment lost 8 bases and the V segment lost 2 bases, leaving 11 bases of the junction unmatched. This CDR3 is 15 amino acids long. Germline V lookup: CDR1 SNHLY, CDR2 FYNNEI. The CDR3 DNA sequence: TGTGCCAGCAGTGAAAACCGCCAGGGGGGAGGAGGCTACACCTTC. This codes for CASSENRQGGGGYTF.

In this sample, this clone turned up once. This sequence joins TRBV2 and TRBJ2-1; TRBD1 aligns across 8 bases. Germline loops: CDR1 SNHLY, CDR2 FYNNEI. The CDR3 consists of 15 residues. The J segment lost 4 bases and the V segment lost 1 base, leaving 3 bases of the junction unmatched. CDR3 protein: CASSEGRTGYNEQFF. In DNA, the CDR3 is TGTGCCAGCAGTGAAGGCAGGACAGGGTACAATGAGCAGTTCTTC.

V usage is TRBV5-1 and J usage is TRBJ2-7; 7 positions match TRBD1. V lost 2 bases to trimming and J lost 6 bases; unmatched junction nucleotides: 11. Germline V CDR1 and CDR2: SGHRS, YFSETQ. This CDR3 contains 15 residues. CDR3 sequence: CASSFWTGKVCEQYF. The CDR3 DNA is TGCGCCAGCAGCTTCTGGACAGGCAAAGTTTGCGAGCAGTACTTC.

The chain uses TRBV5-1 and TRBJ1-2; TRBD1 might be the D (5 bases). V lost 0 bases to trimming and J lost 4 bases, with 10 bases between them. The CDR3 has 14 amino acids. CDR1 is SGHRS, CDR2 YFSETQ, per germline. The CDR3 reads CASSLGQGFYGYTF. CDR3 DNA sequence: TGCGCCAGCAGCTTGGGGCAGGGTTTCTATGGCTACACCTTC.

V gene TRBV7-9 combines with J gene TRBJ2-3; TRBD2 agrees at 10 bases. Germline CDR1 is SEHNR and CDR2 is FQNEAQ (reference sequence). V lost 7 bases, J lost 8 bases, and 9 bases stayed unmatched. CDR3 length: 14 residues. The CDR3 spells CASIPAGGKGTQYF. CDR3 in DNA: TGTGCCAGCATCCCAGCGGGGGGGAAAGGTACGCAGTATTTT. The full variable domain, rest sourced from reference TRBV7-9 and TRBJ2-3, is DTGVSQNPRHKITKRGQNVTFRCDPISEHNRLYWYRQTLGQGPEFLTYFQNEAQLEKSRLLSDRFSAERPKGSFSTLEIQRTEQGDSAMYLCASIPAGGKGTQYFGPGTRLTVL.